This TCR beta chain was sequenced for a study of CD8 T cells in Susac syndrome. The authors reverse transcribed about 0.5 to 1 ug RNA with random hexamers. Amplification of TCR beta CDR3 used immunoSEQ multiplex PCR across 54 Vbeta and 13 Jbeta. TCRdb analysed the immunoSEQ multiplex PCR reads with MiXCR anew, one entry per CDR3 protein. This sample has roughly 180,000 distinct CDR3 sequences, with under 95% found just once. This CDR3 has 14 amino acids. Trimming removed 8 bases at V and 5 bases at J, with 16 bases between. In germline, CDR1 is SNHLY, CDR2 FYNNEI. TCR beta sequencing was performed on blood CD8+ and CD4+ T cells. Included as multiple sclerosis controls were treatment-naive patients who had stable or active relapsing-remitting disease.

The sequence was obtained from a human donor with multiple sclerosis. The sequenced sample was CD4+ T cells from PBMCs. The chain recombines TRBV2 with TRBJ1-5; weak D call: TRBD1 (6 bases). The CDR3 bases are TGTGCCAGCGGAAAAGTGAACAGGGATCAGCCCCAGCATTTT. It encodes CASGKVNRDQPQHF.